This passage covers 9 T cell receptor beta chains from one sample sequenced in a study of cytomegalovirus exposure and HLA in healthy donors. The repertoire was sequenced with immunoSEQ multiplex PCR; TCRdb's copy has only in-frame clones and lacks some. The sample lists some 100,000 clones; 86% were seen once. Material for sequencing was PBMCs. The receptors were gathered from a man between 18 and 35 years old in good health and CMV-seronegative.

The chain employs TRBV10-1 and TRBJ2-3, with 8 positions matching TRBD1. With V trimmed by 2 bases and J by 6 bases, 13 bases remained unmatched. Germline V gene sequence: CDR1 WNHNN, CDR2 SYGVQD (reference sequence). The CDR3 is made up of 17 amino acids. The CDR3 reads CASSEVGGTGLMDTQYF. The CDR3 DNA is TGCGCCAGCAGTGAGGTTGGCGGGACAGGCCTCATGGATACGCAGTATTTT.

The genes are TRBV30 and TRBJ1-5; tentatively, D is TRBD1 (5 bases). The germline gives CDR1 GTSNPN, CDR2 SVGIG (reference sequence). Trimming shortened V by 7 bases and J by 3 bases, and 13 bases separated the two germline ends. This CDR3 is 13 amino acids long. CDR3 protein: CAFQQASNQPQHF. Written as DNA, the CDR3 is TGTGCCTTCCAACAGGCCTCCAATCAGCCCCAGCATTTT.

This clone came up once. V usage is TRBV6-1 and J usage is TRBJ2-1; 9 nucleotides agree with TRBD1. This CDR3 contains 15 residues. The V and J ends lost 6 bases and 2 bases, in that order; junction bases with no gene match: 5. The germline gives CDR1 MNHNS, CDR2 SASEGT. The CDR3, as DNA: TGTGCCAGCAGGCCTACAGGGGGCACCTACAATGAGCAGTTCTTC. This codes for CASRPTGGTYNEQFF.

This clone has a handful of counts. V and J are TRBV5-4 and TRBJ1-6, with TRBD1 matching 7 bases. CDR3 length equals 14 residues. Germline CDR1 reads SGHNT; CDR2 reads YYREEE (reference sequence). Unmatched junction bases numbered 5, after V lost 4 bases and J lost 7 bases. The CDR3 nucleotides are TGTGCCAGCAGCAACGCCAGGGGGAATTCACCCCTCCACTTT. It specifies CASSNARGNSPLHF.

This chain joins TRBV27 and TRBJ1-3, with unresolved D. Trimming removed 4 bases at V and 0 bases at J, with 7 bases between. This CDR3 is 14 amino acids long. The germline CDR1 and CDR2 sequences are MNHEY and SMNVEV (reference sequence). CDR3 in DNA: TGTGCCAGCAGTTCGCGGATCTCTGGAAACACCATATATTTT. This gives the protein CASSSRISGNTIYF.

The chain employs TRBV19 and TRBJ2-7, with D possibly being TRBD1 (6 bases). Germline CDR1 LNHDA, CDR2 SQIVND (reference sequence). The CDR3 runs to 14 residues. V was cut by 3 bases and J by 2 bases, with 11 bases left in between. CDR3 region: CASSIGRGAYEQYF. The CDR3 nucleotides read TGTGCCAGTAGTATTGGCAGGGGAGCCTACGAGCAGTACTTC.

V usage is TRBV19 and J usage is TRBJ2-5, with D perhaps matching TRBD1 (5 bases). The CDR3 sequence is 14 residues long. Looked up from germline, CDR1 is LNHDA and CDR2 is SQIVND (reference sequence). Trimming took off 1 base at V and 2 bases at J, with 8 bases between the two ends. The DNA for the CDR3 is TGTGCCAGTAGTATAGGACAGTCGCAAGAGACCCAGTACTTC. Translating gives CASSIGQSQETQYF.

The chain is built from TRBV7-2 and TRBJ1-4; TRBD1 matches at 12 bases. CDR1 and CDR2 from the germline V gene are SGHTA and FQGNSA. CDR3 length equals 15 residues. V lost 5 bases and J lost 8; bases outside the gene matches: 6. The CDR3 loop is CASSPGTGGWEKLFF. The DNA of the CDR3 is TGTGCCAGCAGCCCCGGGACAGGGGGCTGGGAAAAACTGTTTTTT.

The rearrangement joins TRBV9 to TRBJ2-7; 7 bases align to TRBD2. Germline V gives CDR1 SGDLS, CDR2 YYNGEE. V was clipped by 3 bases and J by 6 bases; unmatched bases: 18. CDR3 length: 17 amino acids. The CDR3: CASSGNRNLAEVGEQYF. CDR3 DNA sequence: TGTGCCAGCAGCGGAAACCGGAATCTAGCGGAGGTCGGCGAGCAGTACTTC.